The rows below give T cell receptor beta chains drawn from one sample of a study of T cells after posttransplantation cyclophosphamide. TCRdb's table, derived via immunoSEQ multiplex PCR, lists solely in-frame clones and lacks some. The sample contains about 52,000 clones, 90% to 95% of which appear only once. The sequenced material came from PBMCs. All receptors come from a woman aged 30 to 39 in good health and a related stem cell transplant donor. The CDR3 runs from the conserved cysteine through the conserved F or W. The D gene is left open where the match is weak. Size is stated for part of the rows, as once, few or many counts, or as a class when the clone is expanded.

TRBV30	NA	once	TRBJ1-1	TGTGCCTGCAGACACTGGGGAGTGGAAGCTTTCTTT	CACRHWGVEAFF
TRBV19	NA	NA	TRBJ2-2	TGTGCCAGTATGGACAAAGCGCCCGGGGAGCTGTTTTTT	CASMDKAPGELFF
TRBV10-3	TRBD1	NA	TRBJ1-1	TGTGCCATCAGTGAGTCTCGAGGACAGGGAAACACTGAAGCTTTCTTT	CAISESRGQGNTEAFF
TRBV7-6	NA	NA	TRBJ2-3	TGTGCCAGCAGCTTAGAGGAGGGGGGGCCCATGGATACGCAGTATTTT	CASSLEEGGPMDTQYF
TRBV4-1	TRBD2	NA	TRBJ2-1	TGCGCCAGCCGCGGCCCTAGCGGGGCCCCAAATGAGCAGTTCTTC	CASRGPSGAPNEQFF
TRBV6-5	NA	NA	TRBJ1-5	TGTGCCAGCAGTTACTCGACAGATAGCAATCAGCCCCAGCATTTT	CASSYSTDSNQPQHF
TRBV7-9	NA	NA	TRBJ1-1	TGTGCCAGCAGCTTAGGAGCGAACACTGAAGCTTTCTTT	CASSLGANTEAFF
TRBV6-5	NA	NA	TRBJ2-5	TGTGCCAGCAGTTATTGGGCAGGGCCCTCCCAGACCCAGTACTTC	CASSYWAGPSQTQYF
TRBV4-1	TRBD2	NA	TRBJ2-3	TGCGCCAGCAGCCAAGAGGGACTAGCGGGGGGGCGAACAGATACGCAGTATTTT	CASSQEGLAGGRTDTQYF
TRBV19	NA	NA	TRBJ1-4	TGTGCCAGTAGGGGAGCAACCTGGGATGAAAAACTGTTTTTT	CASRGATWDEKLFF
TRBV4-2	TRBD1	NA	TRBJ1-1	TGTGCCAGCAGCCATGGGGACAGGGCCTTTTACACTGAAGCTTTCTTT	CASSHGDRAFYTEAFF
TRBV5-1	NA	NA	TRBJ1-1	TGCGCCAGCAGCCTATCAGGGGTTGGCACTGAAGCTTTCTTT	CASSLSGVGTEAFF
TRBV27	TRBD1	NA	TRBJ1-2	TGTGCCAGCGGGCCAGGGGGACCTAACTATGGCTACACCTTC	CASGPGGPNYGYTF
TRBV9	TRBD1	NA	TRBJ2-1	TGTGCCAGCAGCGTCTGGACAGGGGAGTACTACAATGAGCAGTTCTTC	CASSVWTGEYYNEQFF
TRBV4-1	NA	NA	TRBJ2-7	TGCGCCAGCAGCCAAAGCAGGGGGGCCACCTACGAGCAGTACTTC	CASSQSRGATYEQYF
TRBV9	NA	NA	TRBJ2-5	TGTGCCAGCAGCCTAAGACAGGACCATGGGGCCCAGTACTTC	CASSLRQDHGAQYF
TRBV5-1	TRBD1	NA	TRBJ2-5	TGCGCCAGCAGCTCCGGACAGGGGCGTGGGGAGACCCAGTACTTC	CASSSGQGRGETQYF
TRBV9	TRBD1	NA	TRBJ1-1	TGTGCCAGCAGCGTAAGGTCGGGACAGGGGGCTGGTGAAGCTTTCTTT	CASSVRSGQGAGEAFF
TRBV28	TRBD2	NA	TRBJ2-1	TGTGCCAGCAGTTTGGGACTAGCGGGCAGGGGTGAGCAGTTCTTC	CASSLGLAGRGEQFF
TRBV29-1	TRBD1	NA	TRBJ1-3	TGCAGCGTACAGGGGGTTCTTACCGGAACGTCTGGAAACACCATATATTTT	CSVQGVLTGTSGNTIYF
TRBV28	TRBD1	NA	TRBJ1-1	TGTGCCAGCAGCCGAAACAGGGGGTACACTGAAGCTTTCTTT	CASSRNRGYTEAFF
TRBV6-5	NA	once	TRBJ1-2	TGTGCCAGCAGTTACGCTTCAGGGTTCGGCTACACCTTC	CASSYASGFGYTF
TRBV7-6	NA	NA	TRBJ1-5	TGTGCCAGCAGCTTCGGGAGGCATCAGCCCCAGCATTTT	CASSFGRHQPQHF
TRBV4-2	NA	NA	TRBJ2-3	TGTGCCAGCAGCCCCATGCCAGGTGGCACAGATACGCAGTATTTT	CASSPMPGGTDTQYF
TRBV4-3	NA	NA	TRBJ2-7	TGCGCCAGCAGCCAAGATCGCGGCTACGAGCAGTACTTC	CASSQDRGYEQYF
TRBV19	TRBD1	few	TRBJ1-1	TGTGCCAGTAAGGTCCGACATGGGGACAGGTTAAACACTGAAGCTTTCTTT	CASKVRHGDRLNTEAFF
TRBV11-1	TRBD1	NA	TRBJ1-2	TGTGCCAGCAGCGGGATACAGGGGGCCTATGGCTACACCTTC	CASSGIQGAYGYTF
TRBV7-9	TRBD1	NA	TRBJ1-1	TGTGCCAGCAGCCTCAACAAGGGACAGGACACTGAAGCTTTCTTT	CASSLNKGQDTEAFF
TRBV5-4	TRBD2	NA	TRBJ2-2	TGTGCCAGCAGATCACTACTAGCTAGCGGGGAGGCGTACGGGGAGCTGTTTTTT	CASRSLLASGEAYGELFF
TRBV7-2	TRBD2	once	TRBJ2-7	TGTGCCAGCAGCAGGGGACTAGCGACCAACGAGCAGTACTTC	CASSRGLATNEQYF
TRBV19	TRBD1	NA	TRBJ1-3	TGTGCCAGTAGTATTGACAGGGTCTCTGGAAACACCATATATTTT	CASSIDRVSGNTIYF
TRBV9	TRBD1	NA	TRBJ1-2	TGTGCCAGCAGCCCCCAGGGGGGTAACTATGGCTACACCTTC	CASSPQGGNYGYTF
TRBV2	TRBD1	NA	TRBJ2-7	TGTGCCAGCGCGGGACAGGGGGCATACGAGCAGTACTTC	CASAGQGAYEQYF
TRBV7-3	NA	NA	TRBJ1-2	TGTGCCAGCAGCTTAGGGGGCAGAAATAACTATGGCTACACCTTC	CASSLGGRNNYGYTF
TRBV7-3	TRBD1	NA	TRBJ2-5	TGTGCCAGCAGCCCCCGCGGGCAGGGGGAAGAGACCCAGTACTTC	CASSPRGQGEETQYF
TRBV30	TRBD1	NA	TRBJ2-2	TGTGCCTGGACCCGACAGGGGGACACCGGGGAGCTGTTTTTT	CAWTRQGDTGELFF
TRBV5-1	NA	NA	TRBJ1-2	TGCGCCAGCAGCCCAAGGTCGGGGGGCAAGGATGGCTACACCTTC	CASSPRSGGKDGYTF
TRBV6-1	NA	NA	TRBJ2-5	TGTGCCAGCAGTGAAAACAGCCAAGAGACCCAGTACTTC	CASSENSQETQYF
TRBV6-5	TRBD1	NA	TRBJ2-7	TGTGCCAGCAGTCCCCGACAGGGTCCCTACGAGCAGTACTTC	CASSPRQGPYEQYF
TRBV28	TRBD1	NA	TRBJ1-6	TGTGCCAGCAGCAGAACCACAGGGGGGCAAAATTCACCCCTCCACTTT	CASSRTTGGQNSPLHF
TRBV6-4	NA	NA	TRBJ2-1	TGTGCCAGCAGTGACTCCGGGACTCCCAAGCGCTTCAATGAGCAGTTCTTC	CASSDSGTPKRFNEQFF
TRBV4-3	TRBD2	NA	TRBJ2-3	TGCGCCAGCAGCCTTGGACTAGCGGGGCCCGCAGATACGCAGTATTTT	CASSLGLAGPADTQYF
TRBV7-2	NA	NA	TRBJ1-2	TGTGCCAGCAGCTTAGGGGGAGACTATGGCTACACCTTC	CASSLGGDYGYTF
TRBV5-4	TRBD1	NA	TRBJ2-6	TGTGCCAGCAGTCAAAAGGGGGCGGTCAACGTCCTGACTTTC	CASSQKGAVNVLTF
TRBV19	TRBD1	few	TRBJ1-5	TGTGCCACGGCTGGACAGGGCAATCAGCCCCAGCATTTT	CATAGQGNQPQHF
TRBV2	TRBD1	NA	TRBJ1-2	TGTGCCAGCAGGGACAGGGAAGGTAAGTATGGCTACACCTTC	CASRDREGKYGYTF
TRBV14	TRBD1	NA	TRBJ2-5	TGTGCCAGCAGCCAAGACAGGGGGCAAGAGACCCAGTACTTC	CASSQDRGQETQYF
TRBV27	TRBD1	NA	TRBJ2-5	TGTGCCAGCAGTTCATTCCACAGGGGAAGAGAGACCCAGTACTTC	CASSSFHRGRETQYF
TRBV13	TRBD1	NA	TRBJ2-5	TGTGCCAGCAGCATGGGACAGCTTGGTATCGAGACCCAGTACTTC	CASSMGQLGIETQYF
TRBV19	TRBD1	NA	TRBJ2-2	TGTGCCAGTAGTACGGGACAGGGAGACACCGGGGAGCTGTTTTTT	CASSTGQGDTGELFF